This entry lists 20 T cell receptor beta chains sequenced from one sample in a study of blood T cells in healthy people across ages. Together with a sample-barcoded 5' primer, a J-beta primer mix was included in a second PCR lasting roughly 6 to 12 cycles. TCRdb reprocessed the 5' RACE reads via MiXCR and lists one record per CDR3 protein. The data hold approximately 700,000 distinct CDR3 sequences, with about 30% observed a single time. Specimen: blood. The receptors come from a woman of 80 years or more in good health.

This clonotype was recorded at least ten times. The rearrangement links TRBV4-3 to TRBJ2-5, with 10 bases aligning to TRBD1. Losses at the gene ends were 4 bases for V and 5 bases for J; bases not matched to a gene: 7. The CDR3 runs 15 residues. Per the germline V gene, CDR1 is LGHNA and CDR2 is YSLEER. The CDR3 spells CASSRERTGGETQYF. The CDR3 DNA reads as TGCGCCAGCAGCCGAGAGCGGACAGGGGGGGAGACCCAGTACTTC.

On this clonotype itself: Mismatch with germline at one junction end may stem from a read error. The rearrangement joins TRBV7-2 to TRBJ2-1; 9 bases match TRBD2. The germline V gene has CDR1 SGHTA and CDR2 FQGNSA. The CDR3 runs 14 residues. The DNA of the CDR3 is TGTGCCAGCGGCGGGGGGGCGGCCTACAGTGAGCAGTTCTTC. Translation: CASGGGAAYSEQFF.

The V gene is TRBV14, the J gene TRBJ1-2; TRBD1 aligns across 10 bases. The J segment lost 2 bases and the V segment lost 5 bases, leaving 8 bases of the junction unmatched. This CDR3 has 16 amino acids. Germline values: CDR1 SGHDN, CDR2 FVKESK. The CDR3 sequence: CASSAGTGDGNYGYTF. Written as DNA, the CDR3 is TGTGCCAGCAGCGCCGGGACAGGGGATGGGAACTATGGCTACACCTTC.

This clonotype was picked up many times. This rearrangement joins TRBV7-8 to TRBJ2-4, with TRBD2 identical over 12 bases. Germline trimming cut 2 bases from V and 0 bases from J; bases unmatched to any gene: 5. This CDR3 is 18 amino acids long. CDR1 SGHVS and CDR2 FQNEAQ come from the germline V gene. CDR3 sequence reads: CASSLSSGGALAKNIQYF. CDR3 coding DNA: TGTGCCAGCAGCTTATCTAGCGGGGGGGCCTTAGCCAAAAACATTCAGTACTTC.

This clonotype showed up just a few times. The CDR3 spells CASSPTGFNTGELFF. CDR3 sequence (DNA): TGCGCCAGCAGCCCGACAGGATTCAACACCGGGGAGCTGTTTTTT. The chain uses TRBV5-1 and TRBJ2-2; D is perhaps TRBD1 (6 bases). Per germline, CDR1 SGHRS and CDR2 YFSETQ. This CDR3 has 15 amino acids. Trimming removed 4 bases from V and 2 bases from J, with 12 bases in between.

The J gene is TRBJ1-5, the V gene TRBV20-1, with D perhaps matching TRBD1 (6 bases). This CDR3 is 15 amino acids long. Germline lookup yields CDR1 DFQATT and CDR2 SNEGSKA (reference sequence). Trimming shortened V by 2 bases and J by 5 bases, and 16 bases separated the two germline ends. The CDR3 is CSARLGGKGDQPQHF. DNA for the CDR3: TGCAGTGCTAGATTAGGGGGAAAGGGGGATCAGCCCCAGCATTTT.

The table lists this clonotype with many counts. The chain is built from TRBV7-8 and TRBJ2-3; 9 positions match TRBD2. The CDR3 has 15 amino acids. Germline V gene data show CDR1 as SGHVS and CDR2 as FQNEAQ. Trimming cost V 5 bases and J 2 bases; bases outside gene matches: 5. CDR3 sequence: CASSRSGRYTDTQYF. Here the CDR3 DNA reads TGTGCCAGCAGCCGCAGCGGGAGGTACACAGATACGCAGTATTTT.

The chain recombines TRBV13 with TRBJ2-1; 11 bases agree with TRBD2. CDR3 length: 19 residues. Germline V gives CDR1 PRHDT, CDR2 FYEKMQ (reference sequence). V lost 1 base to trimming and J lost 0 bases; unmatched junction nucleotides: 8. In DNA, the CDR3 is TGTGCCAGCAGCTTAGATAGACTAGCGGGACTTAGCTCCTACAATGAGCAGTTCTTC. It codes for CASSLDRLAGLSSYNEQFF. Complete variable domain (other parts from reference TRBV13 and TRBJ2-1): AAGVIQSPRHLIKEKRETATLKCYPIPRHDTVYWYQQGPGQDPQFLISFYEKMQSDKGSIPDRFSAQQFSDYHSELNMSSLELGDSALYFCASSLDRLAGLSSYNEQFFGPGTRLTVL.

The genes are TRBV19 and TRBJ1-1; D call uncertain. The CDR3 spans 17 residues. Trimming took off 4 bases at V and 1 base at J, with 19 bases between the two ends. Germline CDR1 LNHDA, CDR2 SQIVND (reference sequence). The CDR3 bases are TGTGCCAGTAGTAGAATTGTCAGGCCTGCACAGAACACTGAAGCTTTCTTT. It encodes CASSRIVRPAQNTEAFF.

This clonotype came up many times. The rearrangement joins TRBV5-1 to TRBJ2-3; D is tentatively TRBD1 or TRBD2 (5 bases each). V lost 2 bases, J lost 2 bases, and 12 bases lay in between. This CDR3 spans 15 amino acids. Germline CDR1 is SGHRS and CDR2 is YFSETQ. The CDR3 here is CASSFFGDPTDTQYF. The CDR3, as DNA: TGCGCCAGCAGCTTCTTCGGGGACCCCACAGATACGCAGTATTTT. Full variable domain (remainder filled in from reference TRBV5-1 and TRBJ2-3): KAGVTQTPRYLIKTRGQQVTLSCSPISGHRSVSWYQQTPGQGLQFLFEYFSETQRNKGNFPGRFSGRQFSNSRSEMNVSTLELGDSALYLCASSFFGDPTDTQYFGPGTRLTVL.

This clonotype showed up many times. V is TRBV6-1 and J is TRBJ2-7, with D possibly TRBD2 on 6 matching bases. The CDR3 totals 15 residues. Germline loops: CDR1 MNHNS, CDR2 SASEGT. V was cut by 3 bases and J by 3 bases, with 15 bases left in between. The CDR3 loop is CASSERRDRRYEQYF. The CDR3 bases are TGTGCCAGCAGTGAGAGGAGGGACCGCCGCTACGAGCAGTACTTC.

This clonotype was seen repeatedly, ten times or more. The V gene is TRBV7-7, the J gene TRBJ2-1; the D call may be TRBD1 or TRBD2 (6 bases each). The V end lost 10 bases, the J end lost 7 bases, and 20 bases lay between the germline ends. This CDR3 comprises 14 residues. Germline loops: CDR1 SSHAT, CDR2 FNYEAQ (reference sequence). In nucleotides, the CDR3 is TGTGCCACCTCAGCGGCCGGGGGCGGAAATGAGCAGTTCTTC. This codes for CATSAAGGGNEQFF.

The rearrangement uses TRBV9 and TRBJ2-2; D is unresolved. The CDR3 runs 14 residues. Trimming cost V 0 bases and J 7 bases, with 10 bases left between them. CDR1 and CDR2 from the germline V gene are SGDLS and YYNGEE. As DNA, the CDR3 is TGTGCCAGCAGCGTAGTAAAGCTGGGCGGGGAGCTGTTTTTT. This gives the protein CASSVVKLGGELFF.

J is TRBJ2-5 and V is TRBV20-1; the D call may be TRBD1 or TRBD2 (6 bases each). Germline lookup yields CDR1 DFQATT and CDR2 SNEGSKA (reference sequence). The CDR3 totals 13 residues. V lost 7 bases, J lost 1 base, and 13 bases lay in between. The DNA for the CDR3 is TGCAGTGTTGACGGGGGCCCCCAAGAGACCCAGTACTTC. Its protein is CSVDGGPQETQYF.

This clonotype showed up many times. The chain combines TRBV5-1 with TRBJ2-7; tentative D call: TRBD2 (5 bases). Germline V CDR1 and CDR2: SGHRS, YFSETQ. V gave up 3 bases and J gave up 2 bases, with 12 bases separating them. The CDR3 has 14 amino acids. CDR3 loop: CASSSAGGAYEQYF. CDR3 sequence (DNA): TGCGCCAGCAGCTCAGCTGGAGGAGCCTACGAGCAGTACTTC.

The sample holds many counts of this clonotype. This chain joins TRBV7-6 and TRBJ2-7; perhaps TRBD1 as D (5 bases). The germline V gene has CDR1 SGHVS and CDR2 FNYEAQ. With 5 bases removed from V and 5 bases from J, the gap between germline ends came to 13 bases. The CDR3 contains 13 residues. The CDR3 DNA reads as TGTGCCAGCAGCCTTGGGTTCAGGGACGAGCAGTACTTC. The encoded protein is CASSLGFRDEQYF. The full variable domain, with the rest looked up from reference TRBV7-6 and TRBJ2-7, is GAGVSQSPRYKVTKRGQDVALRCDPISGHVSLYWYRQALGQGPEFLTYFNYEAQQDKSGLPNDRFSAERPEGSISTLTIQRTEQRDSAMYRCASSLGFRDEQYFGPGTRLTVT.

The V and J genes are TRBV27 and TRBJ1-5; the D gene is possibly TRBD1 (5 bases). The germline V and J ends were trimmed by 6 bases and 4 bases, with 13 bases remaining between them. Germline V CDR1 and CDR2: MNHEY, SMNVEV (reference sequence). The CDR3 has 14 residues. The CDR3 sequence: CASSPYGGNQPQHF. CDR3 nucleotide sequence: TGTGCCAGCAGCCCGTACGGGGGTAATCAGCCCCAGCATTTT.

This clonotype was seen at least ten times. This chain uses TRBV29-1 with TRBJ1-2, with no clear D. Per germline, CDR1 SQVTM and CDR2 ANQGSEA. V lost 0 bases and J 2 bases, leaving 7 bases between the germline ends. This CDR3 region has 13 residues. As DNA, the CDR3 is TGCAGCGTTGAAGAGTTTTTAAACTATGGCTACACCTTC. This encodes CSVEEFLNYGYTF.

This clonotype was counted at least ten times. In DNA form, the CDR3 reads TGTGCCAGCAGCGTTGGAGCAGGGGCAAGCGAAAAACTGTTTTTT. It is translated as CASSVGAGASEKLFF. The rearrangement joins TRBV9 to TRBJ1-4; D is perhaps TRBD1 (6 bases). The CDR3 is 15 amino acids. Germline loops: CDR1 SGDLS, CDR2 YYNGEE. With 2 bases removed from V and 8 bases from J, the gap between germline ends came to 16 bases.

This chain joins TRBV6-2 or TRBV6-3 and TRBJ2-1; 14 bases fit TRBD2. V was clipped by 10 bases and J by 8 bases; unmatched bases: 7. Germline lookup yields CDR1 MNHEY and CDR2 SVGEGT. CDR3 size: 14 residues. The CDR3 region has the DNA TGTGCCACCGTGACTAGCGGGGGGGCCCATGAGCAGTTCTTC. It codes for CATVTSGGAHEQFF.